This T cell receptor beta chain is from a study of blood T cells in healthy people across ages. Across the study: About one barcoded TCR beta cDNA was captured per two T cells.

Study results and limitations: The percentage of naive T cells correlated strongly with TCR beta diversity.

The CDR3 loop spans 13 amino acids. The V gene's germline CDR1 is KGHSH and CDR2 LQKENI. V lost 3 bases to trimming and J lost 7 bases, with 11 bases between them. Sample-barcoded 5' priming and a J-beta primer mix drove a second PCR of about 6 to 11 cycles. TCRdb called the 5' RACE reads again in MiXCR, with one record for every CDR3 protein. The data hold roughly 700,000 distinct CDR3 sequences, with approximately 25% observed a single time. In regard to this clonotype: No antigen is known for it.

These sequences were also reported in another study, on T cells of mothers and their children.

The receptor's source is a boy aged 10-17 years in good health. Input material: blood. The chain carries TRBV18 and TRBJ2-3, with D unclear. The CDR3 nucleotides read TGTGCCAGCTCACCCCAGGACGGTAATACGCAGTATTTT. Translation: CASSPQDGNTQYF. Full variable domain (rest looked up from reference TRBV18 and TRBJ2-3): NAGVMQNPRHLVRRRGQEARLRCSPMKGHSHVYWYRQLPEEGLKFMVYLQKENIIDESGMPKERFSAEFPKEGPSILRIQQVVRGDSAAYFCASSPQDGNTQYFGPGTRLTVL.